Given below is one T cell receptor beta chain in context. The CDR3 is 16 residues long. V was clipped by 1 base and J by 9 bases; unmatched bases: 6. From germline, CDR1 is SGHTA and CDR2 FQGNSA. The sample comes from a study of blood T cell repertoires in COVID-19. Only in-frame clones appear in the TCRdb table, and some are missing; sequencing was by immunoSEQ multiplex PCR. The table shows around 70,000 clones, with around 90% occurring only once. Sequenced material: peripheral blood. The source of this sequence is a man aged 50-60 years with acute or convalescent COVID-19. The chain recombines TRBV7-2 with TRBJ1-6; 10 nucleotides match TRBD1. DNA of the CDR3: TGTGCCAGCAGCTTAGTATGGGACAGGGGTGGTTCACCCCTCCACTTT. Residues: CASSLVWDRGGSPLHF.